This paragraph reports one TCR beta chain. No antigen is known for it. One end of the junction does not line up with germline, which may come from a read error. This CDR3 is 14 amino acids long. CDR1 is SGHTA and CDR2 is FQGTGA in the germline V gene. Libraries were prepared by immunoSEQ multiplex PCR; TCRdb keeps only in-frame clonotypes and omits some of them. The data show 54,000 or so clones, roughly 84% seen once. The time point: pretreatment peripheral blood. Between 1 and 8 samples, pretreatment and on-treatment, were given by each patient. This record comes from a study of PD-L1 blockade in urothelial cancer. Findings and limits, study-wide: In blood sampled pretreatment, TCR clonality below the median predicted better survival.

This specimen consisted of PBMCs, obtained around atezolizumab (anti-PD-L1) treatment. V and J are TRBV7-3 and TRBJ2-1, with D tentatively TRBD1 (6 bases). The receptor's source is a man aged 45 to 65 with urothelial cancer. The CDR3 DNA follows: TGTGCCAGCAGCCCGAGAGGGGGTTACAGTGAGCAGTTCTTC. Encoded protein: CASSPRGGYSEQFF.